The rows below give T cell receptor beta chains drawn from one sample of a study of T cell responses to AZD1222 COVID-19 vaccine. The data were produced by immunoSEQ multiplex PCR, yet TCRdb's version contains in-frame clones alone and is incomplete. The sample yields some 110,000 clones, more than 80% seen once. The sample in question was peripheral blood, obtained 28 days after the second AZD1222 dose. These receptors originate from an adult who received the AZD1222 COVID-19 vaccine. Each CDR3 is given with its conserved first and last residue. D genes are given only for firm matches. Where a row states a size, it is once, few, many or the class of an expanded clone; other rows omit it.

d_call j_call v_call clone_size cdr3_aa cdr3_nt
- TRBJ2-7 TRBV3-1/TRBV3-2 - CASSQAGGQGPFEQYF TGTGCCAGCAGCCAGGCCGGTGGACAAGGCCCTTTCGAGCAGTACTTC
TRBD1 TRBJ2-1 TRBV5-1 - CASSLDPRGFRSYNEQFF TGCGCCAGCAGCTTAGATCCCAGGGGGTTCAGGTCCTACAATGAGCAGTTCTTC
TRBD1 TRBJ2-3 TRBV3-1/TRBV3-2 - CASTSRGRGDTQYF TGTGCCAGCACTTCCAGGGGGCGTGGGGATACGCAGTATTTT
TRBD1 TRBJ1-4 TRBV30 - CAWSALGTGRGGYEKLFF TGTGCCTGGAGTGCCCTAGGGACAGGGAGGGGGGGATATGAAAAACTGTTTTTT
- TRBJ2-7 TRBV18 - CASSQGSGSYEQYF TGTGCCAGCTCTCAGGGGTCTGGATCCTACGAGCAGTACTTC
- TRBJ1-6 TRBV6-2/TRBV6-3 - CASSNRQGYNSPLHF TGTGCCAGCAGCAATCGACAAGGGTATAATTCACCCCTCCACTTT
- TRBJ1-5 TRBV2 - CASSGGGRSNQPQHF TGTGCCAGCAGTGGAGGGGGGAGGAGCAATCAGCCCCAGCATTTT
- TRBJ2-1 TRBV30 - CAWRSWGTLGNEQFF TGTGCCTGGAGATCCTGGGGGACATTGGGCAATGAGCAGTTCTTC
TRBD1 TRBJ2-7 TRBV4-1 - CASSQNPSEQGAEQYF TGCGCCAGCAGCCAAAACCCAAGCGAACAGGGGGCCGAGCAGTACTTC
- TRBJ1-1 TRBV4-1 few CASSQGTPQEGWNTEAFF TGCGCCAGCAGCCAAGGAACCCCACAGGAGGGATGGAACACTGAAGCTTTCTTT
- TRBJ2-1 TRBV5-6 - CASSSSGASYNEQFF TGTGCCAGCAGCTCGTCAGGGGCCTCCTACAATGAGCAGTTCTTC
- TRBJ2-1 TRBV7-3 - CASSLVLEADYNEQFF TGTGCCAGCAGCTTAGTTCTAGAGGCAGACTACAATGAGCAGTTCTTC
- TRBJ1-2 TRBV6-1 - CASSEATANYGYTF TGTGCCAGCAGTGAAGCAACGGCTAACTATGGCTACACCTTC
TRBD1 TRBJ2-5 TRBV3-1/TRBV3-2 - CASSQGDREETQYF TGTGCCAGCAGCCAAGGGGACAGAGAAGAGACCCAGTACTTC
- TRBJ1-2 TRBV30 few CAWRTDRPHGYTF TGTGCCTGGAGAACAGACAGGCCACATGGCTACACCTTC
- TRBJ1-2 TRBV6-4 - CASSDSARPYGYTF TGTGCCAGCAGTGACTCCGCAAGGCCATATGGCTACACCTTC
- TRBJ2-1 TRBV24-1 - CATSDSLGVGEQFF TGTGCCACCAGTGATTCGCTGGGGGTTGGTGAGCAGTTCTTC
- TRBJ2-5 TRBV6-5 - CASSNPGWQETQYF TGTGCCAGCAGTAACCCAGGGTGGCAAGAGACCCAGTACTTC
TRBD1 TRBJ2-7 TRBV6-5 - CASRGLGQIYEQYF TGTGCCAGCAGAGGCTTGGGACAGATCTACGAGCAGTACTTC
- TRBJ1-6 TRBV2 once CASSEAGHSYNSPLHF TGTGCCAGCAGTGAAGCCGGGCACTCCTATAATTCACCCCTCCACTTT
- TRBJ1-2 TRBV5-4 - CASIKPGSYGYTF TGTGCCAGCATCAAGCCAGGGAGCTATGGCTACACCTTC
- TRBJ2-5 TRBV9 - CASSVAGAETQYF TGTGCCAGCAGCGTAGCGGGGGCGGAGACCCAGTACTTC
TRBD2 TRBJ2-5 TRBV5-1 - CASSKTSGGETQYF TGCGCCAGCAGCAAGACTAGCGGGGGAGAGACCCAGTACTTC
- TRBJ2-7 TRBV21-1 few CASSKVDRQPHRSYEQYF TGTGCCAGCAGCAAAGTGGACAGGCAACCCCACAGATCCTACGAGCAGTACTTC
- TRBJ1-2 TRBV7-2 - CASSASRWDGDGYTF TGTGCCAGCAGCGCGTCTCGTTGGGACGGGGATGGCTACACCTTC
- TRBJ1-2 TRBV11-2 - CASSHNTANYGYTF TGTGCCAGCAGCCACAATACAGCGAACTATGGCTACACCTTC
- TRBJ2-6 TRBV5-6 - CASTTGRTGANVLTF TGTGCCAGCACCACAGGGAGGACTGGGGCCAACGTCCTGACTTTC
- TRBJ1-3 TRBV6-5 - CASSRDKPGNTIYF TGTGCCAGCAGCCGAGACAAGCCTGGAAACACCATATATTTT
- TRBJ2-7 TRBV29-1 - CSVARAGVGFEQYF TGCAGCGTTGCTAGGGCAGGGGTTGGATTCGAGCAGTACTTC
- TRBJ2-6 TRBV7-2 - CASSLMSSGANVLTF TGTGCCAGCAGCTTGATGAGCTCTGGGGCCAACGTCCTGACTTTC
- TRBJ1-3 TRBV15 - CATSRDSSSGNTIYF TGTGCCACCAGCAGAGATAGTTCCTCTGGAAACACCATATATTTT
- TRBJ2-5 TRBV7-2 - CASSRSPETQYF TGTGCCAGCAGCCGTAGTCCGGAGACCCAGTACTTC
- TRBJ1-2 TRBV5-1 - CASSLGQEVYGYTF TGCGCCAGCAGCTTGGGACAGGAGGTCTATGGCTACACCTTC
- TRBJ2-7 TRBV5-6 - CASSLGQYPYEQYF TGTGCCAGCAGCTTGGGGCAGTACCCTTACGAGCAGTACTTC
TRBD2 TRBJ2-1 TRBV6-2/TRBV6-3 - CASSPSGGLPSQFF TGTGCCAGCAGTCCCAGCGGGGGGCTTCCCTCTCAGTTCTTC
- TRBJ2-2 TRBV19 once CASSRTGELFF TGTGCCAGTAGTCGTACCGGGGAGCTGTTTTTT
- TRBJ2-2 TRBV7-2 once CASSPGPPSGELFF TGTGCCAGCAGCCCGGGTCCCCCGTCGGGGGAGCTGTTTTTT
- TRBJ2-7 TRBV7-9 - CASSSPPGRGQEQYF TGTGCCAGCAGCTCCCCCCCCGGCAGGGGACAAGAGCAGTACTTC
- TRBJ2-1 TRBV5-3 - CARSSHIDNEQFF TGTGCCAGAAGCTCCCACATTGACAATGAGCAGTTCTTC
- TRBJ1-2 TRBV19 - CASSRPDTLPYGYTF TGTGCCAGTAGTCGCCCAGACACGCTCCCCTATGGCTACACCTTC
- TRBJ2-3 TRBV7-3 - CASSLIPGGGTDTQYF TGTGCCAGCAGCTTAATTCCGGGGGGCGGAACAGATACGCAGTATTTT
TRBD2 TRBJ2-1 TRBV5-4 - CASSGGSDSSYNEQFF TGTGCCAGTTCCGGGGGGTCAGATTCATCCTACAATGAGCAGTTCTTC
TRBD1 TRBJ2-7 TRBV2 - CASSGGTGTGDEQYF TGTGCCAGCAGTGGCGGGACAGGGACCGGAGACGAGCAGTACTTC
- TRBJ2-5 TRBV19 - CASRPQGFGWAQYF TGTGCCAGTCGTCCCCAGGGGTTCGGATGGGCCCAGTACTTC
- TRBJ1-6 TRBV5-1 - CASSRNWGDNSPLHF TGCGCCAGCAGCCGCAACTGGGGGGATAATTCACCCCTCCACTTT
- TRBJ1-2 TRBV12-3/TRBV12-4 - CASSLRANYGYTF TGTGCCAGCAGTCTGAGGGCTAACTATGGCTACACCTTC
- TRBJ1-2 TRBV12-3/TRBV12-4 few CASTGTNYGYTF TGTGCCAGCACGGGGACTAACTATGGCTACACCTTC
TRBD1 TRBJ1-1 TRBV11-2 - CASSFRGAETEAFF TGTGCCAGCAGCTTCAGGGGGGCTGAAACTGAAGCTTTCTTT
- TRBJ2-4 TRBV11-3 - CASSLQGSSTKNIQYF TGTGCCAGCAGCTTACAGGGTTCCTCAACCAAAAACATTCAGTACTTC
- TRBJ1-5 TRBV12-5 - CASGLGSTGCNQPQHF TGTGCTAGTGGTTTGGGCAGTACGGGATGCAATCAGCCCCAGCATTTT
TRBD1 TRBJ1-3 TRBV28 - CASSRPLGQGAGNTIYF TGTGCCAGCAGTCGACCTCTCGGACAGGGGGCCGGAAACACCATATATTTT
- TRBJ2-2 TRBV12-5 - CASGLAPNTGELFF TGTGCTAGTGGTTTAGCTCCGAACACCGGGGAGCTGTTTTTT
- TRBJ1-5 TRBV2 - CASIGEPNQPQHF TGTGCCAGCATCGGGGAGCCCAATCAGCCCCAGCATTTT
TRBD1 TRBJ2-5 TRBV7-2 - CASSPGGGQETQYF TGTGCCAGCAGTCCAGGGGGCGGGCAAGAGACCCAGTACTTC
TRBD2 TRBJ2-3 TRBV3-1/TRBV3-2 - CASSYTTSGGVDTQYF TGTGCCAGCAGCTATACGACTAGCGGGGGGGTAGATACGCAGTATTTT
TRBD1 TRBJ2-2 TRBV25-1 few CASSRTGTGVTGELFF TGTGCCAGCAGTAGAACCGGGACAGGAGTCACCGGGGAGCTGTTTTTT
- TRBJ1-1 TRBV7-2 - CASSLAVVIESEAFF TGTGCCAGCAGCTTAGCCGTCGTTATAGAGTCTGAAGCTTTCTTT
- TRBJ1-2 TRBV28 - CASSTGRGIGYGYTF TGTGCCAGCAGTACAGGCCGGGGCATAGGATATGGCTACACCTTC
- TRBJ2-1 TRBV6-2/TRBV6-3 - CASSYSLNYNEQFF TGTGCCAGCAGTTACTCGCTTAACTACAATGAGCAGTTCTTC
- TRBJ2-6 TRBV11-3 - CASSLESGRSGANVLTF TGTGCCAGCAGCTTAGAGTCAGGGCGGTCTGGGGCCAACGTCCTGACTTTC